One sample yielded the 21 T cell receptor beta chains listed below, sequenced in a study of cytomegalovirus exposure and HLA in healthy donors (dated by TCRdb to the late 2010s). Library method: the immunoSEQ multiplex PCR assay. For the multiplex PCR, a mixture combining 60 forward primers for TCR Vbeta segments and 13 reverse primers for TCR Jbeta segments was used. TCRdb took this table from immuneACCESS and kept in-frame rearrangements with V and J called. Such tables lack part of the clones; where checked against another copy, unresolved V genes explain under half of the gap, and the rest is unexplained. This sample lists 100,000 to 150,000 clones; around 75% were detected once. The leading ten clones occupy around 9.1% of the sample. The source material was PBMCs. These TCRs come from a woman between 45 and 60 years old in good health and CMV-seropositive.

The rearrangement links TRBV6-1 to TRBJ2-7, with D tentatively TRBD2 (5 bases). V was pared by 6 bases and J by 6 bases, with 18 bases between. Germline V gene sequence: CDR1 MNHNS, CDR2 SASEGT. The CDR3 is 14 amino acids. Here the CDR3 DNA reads TGTGCCAGCAGCGAGCTGGCCTTTCGGGGCGAGCAGTACTTC. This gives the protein CASSELAFRGEQYF.

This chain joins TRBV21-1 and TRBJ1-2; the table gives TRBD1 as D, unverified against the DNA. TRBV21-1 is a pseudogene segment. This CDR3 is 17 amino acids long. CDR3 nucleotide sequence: TGTGCCAGCAGCACCAAAAGGGGGCAGGGGTTAGTGGATTGCTACACCTTC. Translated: CASSTKRGQGLVDCYTF.

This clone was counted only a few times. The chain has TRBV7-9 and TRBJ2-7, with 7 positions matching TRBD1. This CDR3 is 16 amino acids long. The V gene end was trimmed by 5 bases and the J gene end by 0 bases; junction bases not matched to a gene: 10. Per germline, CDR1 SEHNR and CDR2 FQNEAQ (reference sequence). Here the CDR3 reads CASSPMTGKSSYEQYF. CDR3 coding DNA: TGTGCCAGCAGCCCAATGACAGGGAAAAGCTCCTACGAGCAGTACTTC.

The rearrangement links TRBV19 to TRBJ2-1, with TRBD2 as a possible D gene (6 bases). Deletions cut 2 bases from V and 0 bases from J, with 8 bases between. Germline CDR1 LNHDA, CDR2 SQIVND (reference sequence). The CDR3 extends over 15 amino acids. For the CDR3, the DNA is TGTGCCAGTAGTATAACAGCGGGCTCCTACAATGAGCAGTTCTTC. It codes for CASSITAGSYNEQFF. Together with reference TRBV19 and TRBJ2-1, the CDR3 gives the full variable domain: DGGITQSPKYLFRKEGQNVTLSCEQNLNHDAMYWYRQDPGQGLRLIYYSQIVNDFQKGDIAEGYSVSREKKESFPLTVTSAQKNPTAFYLCASSITAGSYNEQFFGPGTRLTVL.

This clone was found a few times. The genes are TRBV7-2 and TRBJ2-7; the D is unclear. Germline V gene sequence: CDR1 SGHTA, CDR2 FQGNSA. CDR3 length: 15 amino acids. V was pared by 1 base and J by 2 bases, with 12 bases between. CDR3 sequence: CASSLVNSVAYEQYF. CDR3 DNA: TGTGCCAGCAGCTTAGTGAACTCGGTGGCCTACGAGCAGTACTTC.

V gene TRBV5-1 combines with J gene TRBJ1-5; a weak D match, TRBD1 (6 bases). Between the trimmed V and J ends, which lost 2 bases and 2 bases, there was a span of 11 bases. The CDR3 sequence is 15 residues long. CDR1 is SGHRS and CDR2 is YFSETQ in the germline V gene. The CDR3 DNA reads TGCGCCAGCAGCTTTGGGGGCTCCGGCAATCAGCCCCAGCATTTT. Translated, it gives CASSFGGSGNQPQHF.

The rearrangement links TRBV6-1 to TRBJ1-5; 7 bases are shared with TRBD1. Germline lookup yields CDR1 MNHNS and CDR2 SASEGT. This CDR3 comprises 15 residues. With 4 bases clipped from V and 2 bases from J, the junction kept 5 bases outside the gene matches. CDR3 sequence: CASSGGTVGNQPQHF. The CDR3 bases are TGTGCCAGCAGTGGCGGGACAGTCGGCAATCAGCCCCAGCATTTT.

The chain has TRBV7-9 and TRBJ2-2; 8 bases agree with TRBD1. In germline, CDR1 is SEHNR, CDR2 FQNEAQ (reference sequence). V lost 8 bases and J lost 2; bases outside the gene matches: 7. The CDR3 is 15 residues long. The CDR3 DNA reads TGTGCCAGCTCAAAACCAGGGGGCAACACCGGGGAGCTGTTTTTT. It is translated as CASSKPGGNTGELFF.

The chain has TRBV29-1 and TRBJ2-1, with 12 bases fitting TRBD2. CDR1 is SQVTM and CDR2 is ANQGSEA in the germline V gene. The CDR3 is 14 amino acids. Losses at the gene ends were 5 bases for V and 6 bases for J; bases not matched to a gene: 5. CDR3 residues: CSVQTSGSINEQFF. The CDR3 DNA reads TGCAGCGTTCAGACTAGCGGGAGTATCAATGAGCAGTTCTTC.

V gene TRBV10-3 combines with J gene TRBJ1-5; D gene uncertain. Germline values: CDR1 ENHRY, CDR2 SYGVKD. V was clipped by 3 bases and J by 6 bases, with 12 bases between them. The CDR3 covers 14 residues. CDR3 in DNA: TGTGCCATCAGTGATAGAGCCAGGTCTCAGCCCCAGCATTTT. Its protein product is CAISDRARSQPQHF.

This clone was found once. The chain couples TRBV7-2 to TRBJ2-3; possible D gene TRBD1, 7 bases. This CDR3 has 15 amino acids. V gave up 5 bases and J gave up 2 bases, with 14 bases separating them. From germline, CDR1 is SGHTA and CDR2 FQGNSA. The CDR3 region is CASSLQGGFTDTQYF. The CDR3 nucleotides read TGTGCCAGCAGCCTCCAGGGGGGCTTCACAGATACGCAGTATTTT.

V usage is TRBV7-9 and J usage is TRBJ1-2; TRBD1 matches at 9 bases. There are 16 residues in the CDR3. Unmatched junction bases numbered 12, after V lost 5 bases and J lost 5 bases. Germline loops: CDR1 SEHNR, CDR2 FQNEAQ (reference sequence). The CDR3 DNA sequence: TGTGCCAGCAGCCTTGGGGCGGGACAGGGACTATATGGCTACACCTTC. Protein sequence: CASSLGAGQGLYGYTF.

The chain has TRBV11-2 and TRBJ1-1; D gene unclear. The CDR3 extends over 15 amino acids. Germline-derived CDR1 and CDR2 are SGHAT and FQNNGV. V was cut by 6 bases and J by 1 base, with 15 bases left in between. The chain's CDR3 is CASRTSPTRNTEAFF. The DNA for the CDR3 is TGTGCCAGCAGGACTTCACCCACAAGGAACACTGAAGCTTTCTTT.

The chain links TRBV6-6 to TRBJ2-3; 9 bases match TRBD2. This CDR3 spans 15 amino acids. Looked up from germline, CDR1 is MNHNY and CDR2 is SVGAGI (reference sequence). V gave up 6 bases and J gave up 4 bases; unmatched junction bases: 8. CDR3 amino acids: CASSPFAGGPDTQYF. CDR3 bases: TGTGCCAGCAGCCCCTTCGCGGGAGGGCCAGATACGCAGTATTTT.

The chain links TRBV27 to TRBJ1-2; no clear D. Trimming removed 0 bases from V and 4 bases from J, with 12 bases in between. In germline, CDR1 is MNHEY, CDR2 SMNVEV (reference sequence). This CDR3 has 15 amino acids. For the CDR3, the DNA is TGTGCCAGCAGTTTATCCGGAGCGGCTCTCTATGGCTACACCTTC. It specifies CASSLSGAALYGYTF.

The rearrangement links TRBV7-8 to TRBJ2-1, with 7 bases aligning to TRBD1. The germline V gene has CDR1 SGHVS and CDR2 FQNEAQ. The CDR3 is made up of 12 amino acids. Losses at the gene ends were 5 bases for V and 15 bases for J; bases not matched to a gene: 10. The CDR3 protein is CASSPGQFSLFF. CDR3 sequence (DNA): TGTGCCAGCAGCCCGGGACAGTTCTCCTTGTTCTTC.

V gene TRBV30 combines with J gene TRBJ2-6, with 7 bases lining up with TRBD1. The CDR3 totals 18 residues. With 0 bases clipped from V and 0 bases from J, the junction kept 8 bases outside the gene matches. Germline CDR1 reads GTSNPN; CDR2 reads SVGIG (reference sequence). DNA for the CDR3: TGTGCCTGGAGTGTACTAGGACAGGACATCTCTGGGGCCAACGTCCTGACTTTC. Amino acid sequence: CAWSVLGQDISGANVLTF.

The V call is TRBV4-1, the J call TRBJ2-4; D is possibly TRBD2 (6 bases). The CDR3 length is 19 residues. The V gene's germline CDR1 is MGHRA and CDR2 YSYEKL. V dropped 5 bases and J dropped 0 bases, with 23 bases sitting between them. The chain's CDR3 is CASSNKIGGPVLAKNIQYF. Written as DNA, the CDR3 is TGCGCCAGCAGCAACAAGATAGGAGGGCCAGTACTAGCCAAAAACATTCAGTACTTC.

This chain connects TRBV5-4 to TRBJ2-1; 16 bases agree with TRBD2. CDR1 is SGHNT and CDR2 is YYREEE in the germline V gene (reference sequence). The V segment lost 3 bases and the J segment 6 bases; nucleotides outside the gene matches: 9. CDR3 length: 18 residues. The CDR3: CASSSPGLAGGLRNEQFF. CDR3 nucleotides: TGTGCCAGCAGCTCCCCGGGACTAGCGGGAGGGCTTCGCAATGAGCAGTTCTTC.

The CDR3 region has the DNA TGTGCCAGCAGCAGGACAGGGATGAACACCGGGGAGCTGTTTTTT. Translating it yields CASSRTGMNTGELFF. The J gene is TRBJ2-2, the V gene TRBV11-2, with 8 bases aligning to TRBD1. Trimming took 5 bases from V and 1 from J; bases not matched to a gene: 3. Germline CDR1 is SGHAT and CDR2 is FQNNGV. The CDR3 contains 15 residues.

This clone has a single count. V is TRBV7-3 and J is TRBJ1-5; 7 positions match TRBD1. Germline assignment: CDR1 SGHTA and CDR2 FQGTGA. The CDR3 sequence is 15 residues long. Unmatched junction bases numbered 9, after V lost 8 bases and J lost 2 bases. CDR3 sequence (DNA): TGTGCCAGCTCCCAAGGGGGCGCAGGCAATCAGCCCCAGCATTTT. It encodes CASSQGGAGNQPQHF. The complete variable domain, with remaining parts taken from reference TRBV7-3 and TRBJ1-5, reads GAGVSQTPSNKVTEKGKYVELRCDPISGHTALYWYRQSLGQGPEFLIYFQGTGAADDSGLPNDRFFAVRPEGSVSTLKIQRTERGDSAVYLCASSQGGAGNQPQHFGDGTRLSIL.